Following are 10 T cell receptor beta chains from one sample sequenced in a study of technical replicates of blood from several donors (dated by TCRdb to about 2017). The library was prepared using the immunoSEQ multiplex PCR assay. In TCRdb, the immuneACCESS table is reduced to in-frame sequences with V and J assigned. These tables do not hold every clone; where another copy was compared, an unresolved V gene accounts for under half, and the others remain unexplained. In all, the sample holds 55,000 to 75,000 clones, and about 94% of those were seen once. In total, the top ten clones hold about 0.35% of the sample. The sequenced sample consisted of T cells isolated from PBMCs. These receptors all stem from a human donor in good health.

The chain joins TRBV19 to TRBJ2-5; 11 bases are shared with TRBD2. This CDR3 is 14 amino acids long. Germline lookup yields CDR1 LNHDA and CDR2 SQIVND (reference sequence). V shed 3 bases, J shed 4 bases, and the junction held 1 base outside the gene matches. The chain's CDR3 is CASSIGLAGETQYF. The CDR3 DNA reads TGTGCCAGTAGTATCGGACTAGCGGGAGAGACCCAGTACTTC.

The genes are TRBV10-3 and TRBJ1-1, with TRBD1 matching over 8 bases. This CDR3 has 14 amino acids. Germline V lookup: CDR1 ENHRY, CDR2 SYGVKD. With V trimmed by 6 bases and J by 1 base, 4 bases remained unmatched. The CDR3 sequence is CAIRETGANTEAFF. DNA for the CDR3: TGTGCCATCAGAGAGACAGGGGCGAACACTGAAGCTTTCTTT.

The chain employs TRBV7-2 and TRBJ2-3; no definite D call. Germline CDR1 is SGHTA and CDR2 is FQGNSA. The CDR3 has 12 amino acids. Trimming stripped 3 bases from V and 4 bases from J, with 5 bases between. CDR3 DNA sequence: TGTGCCAGCAGCTTCGGGTCAGATACGCAGTATTTT. It yields the protein CASSFGSDTQYF.

The chain combines TRBV6-5 with TRBJ2-5; TRBD1 aligns across 7 bases. From germline, CDR1 is MNHEY and CDR2 SVGAGI. The CDR3 is 13 residues long. J was trimmed by 5 bases and V by 6 bases; bases with no gene match: 6. The CDR3 loop is CASRPTGTETQYF. The DNA of the CDR3 is TGTGCCAGCAGGCCGACAGGGACGGAGACCCAGTACTTC.

This chain connects TRBV19 to TRBJ1-1; TRBD1 aligns across 12 bases. CDR1 is LNHDA and CDR2 is SQIVND in the germline V gene (reference sequence). The V gene end was trimmed by 7 bases and the J gene end by 7 bases; junction bases not matched to a gene: 7. This CDR3 spans 14 amino acids. CDR3 in DNA: TGTGCCAGTAAAGCGGGACAGGGGGCGATTGAAGCTTTCTTT. This encodes CASKAGQGAIEAFF.

The V gene is TRBV10-3, the J gene TRBJ1-1; perhaps TRBD1 as D (5 bases). The CDR3 is 12 amino acids. Trimming left V 7 bases short and J 3 bases short, with 9 bases between. Germline assignment: CDR1 ENHRY and CDR2 SYGVKD. The CDR3 sequence is CAITAGDTEAFF. For the CDR3, the DNA is TGTGCCATCACCGCGGGGGACACTGAAGCTTTCTTT.

This clone was detected once. The chain is built from TRBV9 and TRBJ1-1; D is unclear. The CDR3 has 14 amino acids. The V end was cut by 2 bases, the J end by 2 bases, with 10 bases between. In germline, CDR1 is SGDLS, CDR2 YYNGEE. Here the CDR3 reads CASSVAAVNTEAFF. In nucleotides, the CDR3 is TGTGCCAGCAGCGTGGCTGCCGTCAACACTGAAGCTTTCTTT.

V is TRBV30 and J is TRBJ2-7; 7 positions agree with TRBD2. The CDR3 has 12 amino acids. CDR1 and CDR2 (germline): GTSNPN, SVGIG (reference sequence). J gave up 7 bases and V 2 bases, and 5 bases lay outside the gene matches. The CDR3 nucleotides are TGTGCCTGGAGTTTGGGAGGGAGGGAGCAGTACTTC. Its protein is CAWSLGGREQYF.

The chain has TRBV6-5 and TRBJ1-2, with unresolved D. Germline V gene lookup returns CDR1 MNHEY and CDR2 SVGAGI. The CDR3 is made up of 14 amino acids. Between the trimmed V and J ends, which lost 0 bases and 8 bases, there was a span of 13 bases. The CDR3 is CASSYSMVGSGYTF. Written as DNA, the CDR3 is TGTGCCAGCAGTTACTCGATGGTGGGGAGCGGCTACACCTTC.

As to this clone: An end of the junction does not agree with germline; a read error may underlie this. The J gene is TRBJ2-7, the V gene TRBV7-9, with 10 bases aligning to TRBD2. The germline V gene encodes CDR1 SEHNR and CDR2 FQNEAQ (reference sequence). This CDR3 has 14 amino acids. The DNA for the CDR3 is TGTGCCAGCAGTTTAGAGCGGGAGGGCCTCGAGCAGTACTTC. Protein: CASSLEREGLEQYF.